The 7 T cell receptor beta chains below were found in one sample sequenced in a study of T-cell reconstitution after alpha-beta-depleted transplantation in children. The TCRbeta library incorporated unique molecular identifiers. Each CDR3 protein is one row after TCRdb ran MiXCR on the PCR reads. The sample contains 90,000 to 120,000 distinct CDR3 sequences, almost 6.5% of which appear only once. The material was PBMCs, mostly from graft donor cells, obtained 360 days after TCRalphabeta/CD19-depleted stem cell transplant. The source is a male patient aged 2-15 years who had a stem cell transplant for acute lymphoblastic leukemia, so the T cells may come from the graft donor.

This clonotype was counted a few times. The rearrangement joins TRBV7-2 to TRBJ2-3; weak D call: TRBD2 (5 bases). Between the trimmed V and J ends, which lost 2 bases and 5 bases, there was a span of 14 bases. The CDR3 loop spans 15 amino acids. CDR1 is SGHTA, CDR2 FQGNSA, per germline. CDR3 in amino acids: CASSLHEGEGDTQYF. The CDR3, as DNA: TGTGCCAGCAGCTTACACGAGGGTGAAGGAGATACGCAGTATTTT.

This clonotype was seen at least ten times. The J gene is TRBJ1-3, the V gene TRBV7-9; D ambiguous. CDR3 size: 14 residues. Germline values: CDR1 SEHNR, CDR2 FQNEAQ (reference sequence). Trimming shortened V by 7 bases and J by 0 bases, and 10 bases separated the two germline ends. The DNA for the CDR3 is TGTGCCAGCACCACCGGGTCCTCTGGAAACACCATATATTTT. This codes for CASTTGSSGNTIYF.

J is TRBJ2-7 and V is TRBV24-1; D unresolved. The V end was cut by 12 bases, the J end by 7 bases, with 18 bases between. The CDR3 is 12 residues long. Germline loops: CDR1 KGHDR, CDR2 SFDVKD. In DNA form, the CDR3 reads TGTGCCGCCGCCGGGCCCACCTTGGAGCAGTACTTC. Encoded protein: CAAAGPTLEQYF.

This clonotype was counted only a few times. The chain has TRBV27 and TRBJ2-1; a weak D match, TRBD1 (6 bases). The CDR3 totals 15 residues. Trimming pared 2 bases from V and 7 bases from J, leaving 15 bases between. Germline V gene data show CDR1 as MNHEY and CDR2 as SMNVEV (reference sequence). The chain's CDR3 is CASSLAGAFGNEQFF. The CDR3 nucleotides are TGTGCCAGCAGTTTAGCAGGGGCCTTCGGGAATGAGCAGTTCTTC.

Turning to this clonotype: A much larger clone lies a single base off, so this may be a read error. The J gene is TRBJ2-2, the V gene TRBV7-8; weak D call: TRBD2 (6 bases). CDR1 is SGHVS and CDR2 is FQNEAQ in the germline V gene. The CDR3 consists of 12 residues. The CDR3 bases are TGTGCCAGCAGCTTAGCGGGCGGGGAGCTGCTTTTT. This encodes CASSLAGGELLF.

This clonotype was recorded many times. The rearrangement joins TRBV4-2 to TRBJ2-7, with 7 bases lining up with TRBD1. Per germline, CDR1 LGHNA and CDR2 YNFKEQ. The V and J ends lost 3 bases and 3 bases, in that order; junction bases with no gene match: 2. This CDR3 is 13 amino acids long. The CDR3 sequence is CASSQGDSYEQYF. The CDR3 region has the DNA TGTGCCAGCAGCCAGGGGGACAGCTACGAGCAGTACTTC.

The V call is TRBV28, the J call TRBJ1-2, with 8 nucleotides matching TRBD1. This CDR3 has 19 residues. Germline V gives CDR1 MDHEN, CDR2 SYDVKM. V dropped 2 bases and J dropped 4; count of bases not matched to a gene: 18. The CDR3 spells CASSLNGPTGVPPVYGYTF. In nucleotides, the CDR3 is TGTGCCAGCAGTTTAAACGGCCCGACAGGGGTCCCCCCCGTCTATGGCTACACCTTC.